This TCR beta chain was sequenced for a study of blood T cell repertoires in COVID-19. About the study: Samples of COVID-19 (acute and convalescent) were obtained from the United States, Italy and Spain.

Source study methods: Using reference gene primer amplification, nucleated cell counts were estimated. The data were produced by immunoSEQ multiplex PCR, yet TCRdb's version contains in-frame clones alone and is incomplete. V and J calls plus clone size are reproduced from that table; the DNA served to infer D and trimming. The top ten hold 11% of the sample, which has about 320,000 clones, 89% seen once. Patients from Seattle were sampled longitudinally, starting during active infection. This clonotype was sampled from a woman aged 30 to 39 with COVID-19, enrolled during active disease. The sample was peripheral blood.

The CDR3 DNA reads TGTGCCAGCAGTTACTCGAAACTAGCGGGCTACAATGAGCAGTTCTTC. Amino acids: CASSYSKLAGYNEQFF. The chain links TRBV6-2 or TRBV6-3 to TRBJ2-1, with 9 bases identical to TRBD2. J gave up 3 bases and V 0 bases, and 3 bases lay outside the gene matches. The germline CDR1 and CDR2 sequences are MNHEY and SVGEGT. The CDR3 covers 16 residues.